The clone carrying this T cell receptor beta chain was seen only once. Its antigen remains unknown. This record comes from a study of T cell responses to AZD1222 COVID-19 vaccine. Study observations and caveats: There were vaccine-associated CD4 TCRs across spike, dominant at 160-218 and 743-854. Scientists sampled the repertoires only once the peak T cell response had passed. Among the donors, most were white British and more were female, and clonal diversity was possibly underestimated. Following two doses of AZD1222, Spike-specific TCR breadth and depth rose.

This CDR3 is 15 amino acids long. Sequenced by immunoSEQ multiplex PCR; TCRdb stores in-frame clones only, minus some. Of around 56,000 clones listed, more than 70% were seen once; the top ten hold approximately 15%. V gene TRBV7-5 combines with J gene TRBJ2-7. TRBV7-5 is a documented pseudogene. The sequence was collected from an adult who received the AZD1222 COVID-19 vaccine. The input for sequencing was peripheral blood, taken 28 days after the second AZD1222 dose. CDR3 loop: CARSPRGPFLYEQYF. CDR3 bases: TGTGCCAGAAGCCCAAGGGGACCCTTCCTCTACGAGCAGTACTTC.